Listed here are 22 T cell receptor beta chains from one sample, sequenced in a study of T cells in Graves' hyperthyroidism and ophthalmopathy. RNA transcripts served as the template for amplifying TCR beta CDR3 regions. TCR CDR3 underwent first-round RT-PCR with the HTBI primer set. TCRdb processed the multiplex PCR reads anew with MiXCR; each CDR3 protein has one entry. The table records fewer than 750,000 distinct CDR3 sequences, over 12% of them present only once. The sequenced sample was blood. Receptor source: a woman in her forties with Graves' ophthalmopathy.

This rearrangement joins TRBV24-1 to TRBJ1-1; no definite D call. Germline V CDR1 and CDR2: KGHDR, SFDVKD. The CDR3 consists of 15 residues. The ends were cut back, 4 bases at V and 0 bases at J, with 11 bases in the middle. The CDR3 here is CATSDGADMNTEAFF. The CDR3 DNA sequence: TGTGCCACCAGTGACGGAGCAGACATGAACACTGAAGCTTTCTTT.

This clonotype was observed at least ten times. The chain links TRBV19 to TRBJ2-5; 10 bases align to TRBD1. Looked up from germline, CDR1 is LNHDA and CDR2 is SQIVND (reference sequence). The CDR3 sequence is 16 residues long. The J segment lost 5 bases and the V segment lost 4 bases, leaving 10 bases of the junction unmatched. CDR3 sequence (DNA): TGTGCCAGTAGTACCCCGGGACAGGGGTATTTGGAGACCCAGTACTTC. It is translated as CASSTPGQGYLETQYF.

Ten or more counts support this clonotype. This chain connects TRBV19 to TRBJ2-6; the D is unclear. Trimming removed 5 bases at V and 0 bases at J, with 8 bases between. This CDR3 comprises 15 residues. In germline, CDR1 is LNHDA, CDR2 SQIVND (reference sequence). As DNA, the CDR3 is TGTGCCAGTAGTCTTGTGATCTCTGGGGCCAACGTCCTGACTTTC. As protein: CASSLVISGANVLTF.

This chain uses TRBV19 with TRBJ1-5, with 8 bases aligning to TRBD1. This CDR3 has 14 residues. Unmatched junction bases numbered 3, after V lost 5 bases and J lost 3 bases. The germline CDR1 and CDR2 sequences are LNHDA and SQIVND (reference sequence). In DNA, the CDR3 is TGTGCCAGTAGTCCCAGGGGGCCCAATCAGCCCCAGCATTTT. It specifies CASSPRGPNQPQHF.

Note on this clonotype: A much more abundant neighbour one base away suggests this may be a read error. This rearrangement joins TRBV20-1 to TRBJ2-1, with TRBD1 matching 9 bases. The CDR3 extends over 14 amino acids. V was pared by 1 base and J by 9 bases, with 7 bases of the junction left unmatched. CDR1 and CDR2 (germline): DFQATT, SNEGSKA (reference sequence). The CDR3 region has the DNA TGCAGTGCTAGAGGGGACAGGGATGGTGGTGAGCAGTTCTTC. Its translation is CSARGDRDGGEQFF.

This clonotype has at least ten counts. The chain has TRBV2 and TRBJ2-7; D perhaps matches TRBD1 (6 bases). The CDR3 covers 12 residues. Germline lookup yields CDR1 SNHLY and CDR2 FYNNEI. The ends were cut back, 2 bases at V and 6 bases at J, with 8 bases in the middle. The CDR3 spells CASSENRVEQYF. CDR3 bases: TGTGCCAGCAGTGAAAACAGGGTCGAGCAGTACTTC.

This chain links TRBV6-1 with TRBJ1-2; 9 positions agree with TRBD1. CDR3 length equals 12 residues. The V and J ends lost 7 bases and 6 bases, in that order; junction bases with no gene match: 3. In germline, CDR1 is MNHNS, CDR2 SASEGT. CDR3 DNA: TGTGCCAGCACGACAGGGGGGCATGGCTACACCTTC. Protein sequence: CASTTGGHGYTF.

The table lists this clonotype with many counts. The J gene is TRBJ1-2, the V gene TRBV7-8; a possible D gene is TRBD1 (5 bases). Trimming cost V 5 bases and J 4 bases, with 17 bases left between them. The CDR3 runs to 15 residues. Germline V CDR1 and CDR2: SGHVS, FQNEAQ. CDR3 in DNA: TGTGCCAGCAGCCCTACGGGGGGTGGGGTCTATGGCTACACCTTC. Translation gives CASSPTGGGVYGYTF.

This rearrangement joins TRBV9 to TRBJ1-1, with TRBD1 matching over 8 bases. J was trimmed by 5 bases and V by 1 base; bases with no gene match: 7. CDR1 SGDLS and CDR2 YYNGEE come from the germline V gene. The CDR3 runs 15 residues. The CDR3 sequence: CASSVQGAPGTEAFF. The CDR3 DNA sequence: TGTGCCAGCAGCGTACAGGGGGCGCCGGGGACTGAAGCTTTCTTT.

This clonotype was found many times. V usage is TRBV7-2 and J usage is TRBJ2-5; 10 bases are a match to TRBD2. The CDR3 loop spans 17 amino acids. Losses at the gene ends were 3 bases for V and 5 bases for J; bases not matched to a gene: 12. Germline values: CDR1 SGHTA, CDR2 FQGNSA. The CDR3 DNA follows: TGTGCCAGCAGCTTGGCTTATAGCGGGAGGACTGTGGAGACCCAGTACTTC. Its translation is CASSLAYSGRTVETQYF.

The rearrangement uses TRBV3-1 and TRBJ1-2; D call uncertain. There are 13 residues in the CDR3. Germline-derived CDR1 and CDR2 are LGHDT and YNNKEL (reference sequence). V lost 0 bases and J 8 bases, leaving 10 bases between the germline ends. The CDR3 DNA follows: TGTGCCAGCAGCCAAGAGCAGGAGGGAGGCTACACCTTC. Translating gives CASSQEQEGGYTF.

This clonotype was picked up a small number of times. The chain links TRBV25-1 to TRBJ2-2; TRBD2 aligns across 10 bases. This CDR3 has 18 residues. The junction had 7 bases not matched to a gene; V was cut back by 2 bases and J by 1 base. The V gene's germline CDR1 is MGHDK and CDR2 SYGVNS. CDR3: CASSEALTSGMNTGELFF. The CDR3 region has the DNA TGTGCCAGCAGTGAAGCCCTAACTAGCGGGATGAACACCGGGGAGCTGTTTTTT.

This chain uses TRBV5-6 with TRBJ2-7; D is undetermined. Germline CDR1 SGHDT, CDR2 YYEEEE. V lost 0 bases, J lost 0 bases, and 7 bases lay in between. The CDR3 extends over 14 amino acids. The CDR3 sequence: CASSLEAVSYEQYF. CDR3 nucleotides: TGTGCCAGCAGCTTGGAGGCAGTCTCCTACGAGCAGTACTTC.

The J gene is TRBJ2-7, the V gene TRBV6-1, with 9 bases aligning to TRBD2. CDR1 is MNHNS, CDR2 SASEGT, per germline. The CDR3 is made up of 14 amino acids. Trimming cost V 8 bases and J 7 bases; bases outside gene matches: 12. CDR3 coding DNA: TGTGCCAGCTCACTGGGACTAGCTGCGGGGGAGCAGTACTTC. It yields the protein CASSLGLAAGEQYF.

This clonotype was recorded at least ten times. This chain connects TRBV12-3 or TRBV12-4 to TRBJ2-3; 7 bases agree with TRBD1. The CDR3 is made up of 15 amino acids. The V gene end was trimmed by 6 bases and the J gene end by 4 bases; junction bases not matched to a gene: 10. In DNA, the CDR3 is TGTGCCAGCAGCCGACAGGGCGGTTTGTCAGATACGCAGTATTTT. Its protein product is CASSRQGGLSDTQYF.

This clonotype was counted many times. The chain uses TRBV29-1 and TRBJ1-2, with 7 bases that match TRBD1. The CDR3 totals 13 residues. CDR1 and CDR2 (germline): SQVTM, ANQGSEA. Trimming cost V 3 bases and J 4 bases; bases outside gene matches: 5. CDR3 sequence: CSVEQGDSYGYTF. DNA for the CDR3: TGCAGCGTTGAGCAGGGGGATAGCTATGGCTACACCTTC.

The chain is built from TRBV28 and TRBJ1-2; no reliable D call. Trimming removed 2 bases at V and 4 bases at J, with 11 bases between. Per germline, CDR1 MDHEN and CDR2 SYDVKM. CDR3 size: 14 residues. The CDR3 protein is CASSLEGIAYGYTF. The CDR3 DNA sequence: TGTGCCAGCAGTTTAGAGGGTATTGCCTATGGCTACACCTTC.

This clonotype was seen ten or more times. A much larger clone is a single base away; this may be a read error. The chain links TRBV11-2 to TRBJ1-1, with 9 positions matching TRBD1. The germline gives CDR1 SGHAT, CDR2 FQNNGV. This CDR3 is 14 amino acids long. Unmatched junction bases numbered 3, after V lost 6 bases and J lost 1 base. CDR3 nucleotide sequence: TGTGCCAGCAGGCCGGACAGGGGGAACACTGAAGCTTTCTTT. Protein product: CASRPDRGNTEAFF.

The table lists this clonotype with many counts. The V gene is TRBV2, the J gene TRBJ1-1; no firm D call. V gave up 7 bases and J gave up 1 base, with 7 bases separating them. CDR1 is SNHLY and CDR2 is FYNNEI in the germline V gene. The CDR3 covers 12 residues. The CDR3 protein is CASIVRNTEAFF. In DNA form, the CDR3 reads TGTGCCAGCATAGTTCGGAACACTGAAGCTTTCTTT.

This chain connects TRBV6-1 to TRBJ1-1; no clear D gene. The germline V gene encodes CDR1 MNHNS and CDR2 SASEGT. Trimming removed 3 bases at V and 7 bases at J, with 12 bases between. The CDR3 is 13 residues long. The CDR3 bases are TGTGCCAGCAGTGAGGGGAAAGCCGTTGAAGCTTTCTTT. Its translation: CASSEGKAVEAFF.

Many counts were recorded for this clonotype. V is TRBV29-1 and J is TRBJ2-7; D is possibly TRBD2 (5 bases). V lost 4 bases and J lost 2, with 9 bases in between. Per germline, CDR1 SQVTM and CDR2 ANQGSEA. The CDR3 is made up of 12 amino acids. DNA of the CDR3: TGCAGCGTTGGCAAGGGAGCCTACGAGCAGTACTTC. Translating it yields CSVGKGAYEQYF.

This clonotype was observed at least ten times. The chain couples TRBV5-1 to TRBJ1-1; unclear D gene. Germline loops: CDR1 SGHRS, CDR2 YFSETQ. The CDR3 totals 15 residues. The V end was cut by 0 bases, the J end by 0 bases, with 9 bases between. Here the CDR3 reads CASSLESNLNTEAFF. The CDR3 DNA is TGCGCCAGCAGCTTGGAGTCGAATTTGAACACTGAAGCTTTCTTT.